This T cell receptor beta chain was identified in a study of T cell responses to AZD1222 COVID-19 vaccine. Overall study: Second-dose timings of about 4 or about 12 weeks were pooled. Study results and caveats: The donors showed a predominance of white British ancestry and of females, with possible underestimation of clonal diversity. At baseline, seropositivity was found in only a handful of AZD1222 recipients.

As concerns this clone: Its antigen remains unknown.

Measured with immunoSEQ multiplex PCR; TCRdb has only the in-frame clones, and not every one. The data contain about 170,000 clones, roughly 92% of them seen just once; the ten biggest clones take up around 1.5%. The sequence derives from an adult in good health. The starting material was peripheral blood, obtained on day 0 of AZD1222 vaccination.

The CDR3 region is CASSPGTETEAFF. The CDR3 DNA is TGTGCCAGCAGTCCCGGGACAGAGACTGAAGCTTTCTTT. The chain uses TRBV2 and TRBJ1-1, with 7 bases lining up with TRBD1. V lost 5 bases and J lost 5; bases outside the gene matches: 5. CDR1 SNHLY and CDR2 FYNNEI come from the germline V gene. The CDR3 runs 13 residues.